These T cell receptor beta chains were read from a single sample in a study of blood T cell repertoires in COVID-19. Clones were sequenced by immunoSEQ multiplex PCR, and TCRdb holds only the in-frame ones, with some missing. The sample has 120,000 to 150,000 clones; roughly 82% are singletons. The specimen was peripheral blood. Every receptor here comes from a human donor in a cohort sampled during active COVID-19. Both conserved end residues are part of each CDR3. The order of the fields is V gene, D gene, J gene, clone size, CDR3 protein, CDR3 DNA. The D gene is left open where the match is weak. Clone size is stated in some rows and not others, as once, few, many or a class when expanded.

V gene: TRBV25-1
D gene: -
J gene: TRBJ2-4
clone size: -
CDR3 protein: CASSEQGGRNIQYF
CDR3 DNA: TGTGCCAGCAGTGAACAGGGCGGTAGAAACATTCAGTACTTC

V gene: TRBV7-2
D gene: TRBD1
J gene: TRBJ1-5
clone size: once
CDR3 protein: CASSQDRVDHQPQHF
CDR3 DNA: TGTGCCAGCAGCCAGGACAGGGTCGATCATCAGCCCCAGCATTTT

V gene: TRBV2
D gene: TRBD2
J gene: TRBJ2-2
clone size: -
CDR3 protein: CASRREGGELFF
CDR3 DNA: TGTGCCAGCAGGCGGGAGGGCGGGGAGCTGTTTTTT

V gene: TRBV18
D gene: TRBD1
J gene: TRBJ1-6
clone size: -
CDR3 protein: CASSPLDRRNSPLHF
CDR3 DNA: TGTGCCAGCTCACCTCTGGACAGGAGAAATTCACCCCTCCACTTT

V gene: TRBV27
D gene: -
J gene: TRBJ2-7
clone size: -
CDR3 protein: CASRTTKNEQYF
CDR3 DNA: TGTGCCAGCAGGACTACAAAAAACGAGCAGTACTTC

V gene: TRBV7-2
D gene: TRBD1
J gene: TRBJ1-6
clone size: many
CDR3 protein: CASSLQRPGTGHSPLHF
CDR3 DNA: TGTGCCAGCAGCCTACAGCGACCCGGGACAGGGCACTCACCCCTCCACTTT

V gene: TRBV9
D gene: TRBD1
J gene: TRBJ1-1
clone size: -
CDR3 protein: CASSVVQGGNTEAFF
CDR3 DNA: TGTGCCAGCAGCGTAGTTCAGGGGGGCAACACTGAAGCTTTCTTT

V gene: TRBV21-1
D gene: -
J gene: TRBJ2-1
clone size: few
CDR3 protein: CASSYLAGGYNEQFF
CDR3 DNA: TGTGCCAGCAGCTACCTAGCGGGAGGTTACAATGAGCAGTTCTTC

V gene: TRBV5-6
D gene: TRBD1
J gene: TRBJ2-7
clone size: -
CDR3 protein: CASSLSGTGQYEQYF
CDR3 DNA: TGTGCCAGCAGCTTGTCCGGGACAGGGCAATACGAGCAGTACTTC

V gene: TRBV5-1
D gene: TRBD2
J gene: TRBJ2-5
clone size: -
CDR3 protein: CASSLTSGGETQYF
CDR3 DNA: TGCGCCAGCAGCCTGACTAGCGGGGGGGAGACCCAGTACTTC

V gene: TRBV18
D gene: -
J gene: TRBJ1-4
clone size: -
CDR3 protein: CASSPFGGTTNEKLFF
CDR3 DNA: TGTGCCAGCTCACCTTTTGGGGGCACAACTAATGAAAAACTGTTTTTT

V gene: TRBV3-1/TRBV3-2
D gene: -
J gene: TRBJ1-1
clone size: -
CDR3 protein: CASSQWAREQKAFF
CDR3 DNA: TGTGCCAGCAGCCAATGGGCCAGGGAACAAAAAGCTTTCTTT

V gene: TRBV5-6
D gene: -
J gene: TRBJ1-2
clone size: few
CDR3 protein: CASSLAGVGGYGYTF
CDR3 DNA: TGTGCCAGCAGCTTGGCCGGGGTGGGGGGCTATGGCTACACCTTC

V gene: TRBV6-5
D gene: -
J gene: TRBJ1-5
clone size: -
CDR3 protein: CAAAGDPNQPQHF
CDR3 DNA: TGTGCAGCAGCGGGGGACCCCAATCAGCCCCAGCATTTT

V gene: TRBV19
D gene: TRBD1
J gene: TRBJ1-2
clone size: -
CDR3 protein: CASSDSPGQGYWSYTF
CDR3 DNA: TGTGCCAGTAGCGACTCTCCGGGACAGGGATACTGGAGCTACACCTTC

V gene: TRBV5-1
D gene: -
J gene: TRBJ1-1
clone size: -
CDR3 protein: CASSWGGSDTEAFF
CDR3 DNA: TGCGCCAGCAGCTGGGGGGGAAGCGACACTGAAGCTTTCTTT

V gene: TRBV27
D gene: TRBD1
J gene: TRBJ2-5
clone size: -
CDR3 protein: CASSQQKQTGAPGLKTQYF
CDR3 DNA: TGTGCCAGCAGTCAACAAAAACAAACAGGGGCCCCCGGGTTGAAGACCCAGTACTTC

V gene: TRBV4-1
D gene: -
J gene: TRBJ2-5
clone size: -
CDR3 protein: CASSRGGGMETQYF
CDR3 DNA: TGCGCCAGCAGCCGAGGCGGGGGCATGGAGACCCAGTACTTC

V gene: TRBV6-6
D gene: -
J gene: TRBJ1-4
clone size: -
CDR3 protein: CASGGERGRFNEKLFF
CDR3 DNA: TGTGCCAGCGGGGGGGAAAGGGGGAGATTTAATGAAAAACTGTTTTTT

V gene: TRBV7-2
D gene: TRBD1
J gene: TRBJ2-7
clone size: once
CDR3 protein: CASSRGQVTEQYF
CDR3 DNA: TGTGCCAGCAGCCGAGGACAGGTGACAGAGCAGTACTTC

V gene: TRBV5-1
D gene: TRBD2
J gene: TRBJ2-5
clone size: few
CDR3 protein: CASSLGGLASQETQYF
CDR3 DNA: TGCGCCAGCAGCTTGGGGGGACTAGCGTCGCAAGAGACCCAGTACTTC

V gene: TRBV18
D gene: TRBD1
J gene: TRBJ1-5
clone size: few
CDR3 protein: CASSPDRGGSGAQHF
CDR3 DNA: TGTGCCAGCTCACCGGACAGGGGAGGGAGCGGGGCCCAGCATTTT

V gene: TRBV11-2
D gene: -
J gene: TRBJ2-5
clone size: -
CDR3 protein: CASSLTRGTAKETQYF
CDR3 DNA: TGTGCCAGCAGCCTAACCCGCGGGACAGCTAAAGAGACCCAGTACTTC

V gene: TRBV29-1
D gene: TRBD1
J gene: TRBJ2-1
clone size: once
CDR3 protein: CSHGTAYNEQFF
CDR3 DNA: TGCAGCCATGGGACAGCTTACAATGAGCAGTTCTTC

V gene: TRBV28
D gene: -
J gene: TRBJ1-2
clone size: -
CDR3 protein: CASSLIWEDGYTF
CDR3 DNA: TGTGCCAGCAGTTTAATCTGGGAGGATGGCTACACCTTC

V gene: TRBV7-3
D gene: TRBD1
J gene: TRBJ2-3
clone size: -
CDR3 protein: CASSPTSGGDTQYF
CDR3 DNA: TGTGCCAGCAGCCCAACTTCAGGGGGAGATACGCAGTATTTT

V gene: TRBV5-1
D gene: TRBD2
J gene: TRBJ2-1
clone size: -
CDR3 protein: CASMATSGRVLDEQFF
CDR3 DNA: TGCGCCAGCATGGCGACTAGCGGGAGGGTCTTGGATGAGCAGTTCTTC

V gene: TRBV6-1
D gene: TRBD1
J gene: TRBJ1-5
clone size: -
CDR3 protein: CASSDPDRDFNQPQHF
CDR3 DNA: TGTGCCAGCAGTGACCCCGACAGGGACTTCAATCAGCCCCAGCATTTT